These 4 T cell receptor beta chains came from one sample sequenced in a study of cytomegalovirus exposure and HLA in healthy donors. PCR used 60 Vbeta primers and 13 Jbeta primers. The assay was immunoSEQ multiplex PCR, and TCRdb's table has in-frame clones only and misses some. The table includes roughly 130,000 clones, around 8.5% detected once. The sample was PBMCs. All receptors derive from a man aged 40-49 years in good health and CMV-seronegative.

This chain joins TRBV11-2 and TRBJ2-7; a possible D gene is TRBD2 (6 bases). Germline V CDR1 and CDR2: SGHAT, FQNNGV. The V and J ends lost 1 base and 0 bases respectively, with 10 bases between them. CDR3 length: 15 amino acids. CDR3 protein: CASSLGAGSSYEQYF. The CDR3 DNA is TGTGCCAGCAGCTTAGGTGCGGGAAGCTCCTACGAGCAGTACTTC.

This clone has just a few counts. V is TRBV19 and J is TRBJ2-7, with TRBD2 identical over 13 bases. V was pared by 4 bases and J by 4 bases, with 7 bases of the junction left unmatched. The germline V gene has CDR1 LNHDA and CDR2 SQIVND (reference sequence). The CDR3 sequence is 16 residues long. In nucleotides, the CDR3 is TGTGCCAGTAGTACGTACTGGACTAGCGGGGGTTACGAGCAGTACTTC. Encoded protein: CASSTYWTSGGYEQYF.

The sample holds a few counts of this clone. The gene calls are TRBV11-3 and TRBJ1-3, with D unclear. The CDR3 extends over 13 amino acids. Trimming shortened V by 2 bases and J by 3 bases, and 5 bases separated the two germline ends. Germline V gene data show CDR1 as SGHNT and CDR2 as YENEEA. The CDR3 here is CASSLNYGNTIYF. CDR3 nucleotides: TGTGCCAGCAGCTTAAATTATGGAAACACCATATATTTT.

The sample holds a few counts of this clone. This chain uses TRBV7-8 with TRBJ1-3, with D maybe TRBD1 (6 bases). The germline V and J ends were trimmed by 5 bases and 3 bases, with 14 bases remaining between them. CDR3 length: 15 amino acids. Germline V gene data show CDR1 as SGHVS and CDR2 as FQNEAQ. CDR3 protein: CASSENTGFGNTIYF. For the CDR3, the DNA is TGTGCCAGCAGCGAGAACACAGGGTTTGGAAACACCATATATTTT.